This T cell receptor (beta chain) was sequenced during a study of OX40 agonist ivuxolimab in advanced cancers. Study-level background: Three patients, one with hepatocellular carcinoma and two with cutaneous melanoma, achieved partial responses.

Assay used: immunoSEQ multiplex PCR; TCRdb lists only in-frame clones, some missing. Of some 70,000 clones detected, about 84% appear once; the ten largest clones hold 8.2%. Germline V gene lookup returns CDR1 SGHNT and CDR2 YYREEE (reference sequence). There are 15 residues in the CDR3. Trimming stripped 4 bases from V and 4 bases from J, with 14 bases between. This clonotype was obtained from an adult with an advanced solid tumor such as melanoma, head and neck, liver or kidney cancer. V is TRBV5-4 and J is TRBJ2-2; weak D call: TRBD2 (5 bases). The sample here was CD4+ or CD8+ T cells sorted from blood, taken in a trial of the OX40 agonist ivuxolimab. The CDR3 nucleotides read TGTGCCAGCAGCGAGGACTCCACTCTCACCGGGGAGCTGTTTTTT. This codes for CASSEDSTLTGELFF.